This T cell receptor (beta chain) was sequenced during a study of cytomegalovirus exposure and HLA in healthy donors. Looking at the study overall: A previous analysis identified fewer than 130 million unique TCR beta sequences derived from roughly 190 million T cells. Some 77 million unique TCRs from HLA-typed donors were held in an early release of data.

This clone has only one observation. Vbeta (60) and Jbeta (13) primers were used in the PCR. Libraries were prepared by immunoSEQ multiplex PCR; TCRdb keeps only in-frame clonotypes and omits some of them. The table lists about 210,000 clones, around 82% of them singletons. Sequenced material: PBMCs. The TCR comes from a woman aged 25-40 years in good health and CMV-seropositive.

The CDR3 loop is CASRIAGVFYEQYF. Here the CDR3 DNA reads TGTGCCAGCAGAATAGCGGGAGTGTTCTACGAGCAGTACTTC. The chain is built from TRBV6-1 and TRBJ2-7; 9 nucleotides line up with TRBD2. CDR1 and CDR2 (germline): MNHNS, SASEGT. The CDR3 length is 14 residues. Trimming cost V 6 bases and J 3 bases; bases outside gene matches: 6.